A selection of T cell receptor beta chains follows, all from one sample in a study of blood T cell repertoires in COVID-19. Method: immunoSEQ multiplex PCR; TCRdb's copy keeps in-frame clones and lacks some. The sample lists 150,000 or so clones, 60% to 85% seen once, with roughly 1.5% in the top ten. Sequencing used peripheral blood. These receptors all stem from an elderly man with acute or convalescent COVID-19. The conserved cysteine and the conserved F or W are not part of the CDR3 here. D genes are given only for firm matches.

d_gene | j_gene | len | v_gene | CDR3aa
- | TRBJ1-4 | 13 | TRBV18 | ASSPQTQGNEKLF
- | TRBJ1-5 | 11 | TRBV30 | AWNDRTNQPQH
- | TRBJ2-1 | 9 | TRBV7-8 | ASSRTNEQF
- | TRBJ1-3 | 12 | TRBV7-9 | ASSLSGAGNTIY
- | TRBJ1-5 | 12 | TRBV5-8 | ASSSPQGNQPQH
- | TRBJ2-1 | 12 | TRBV19 | ATTTAETYNEQF
- | TRBJ1-6 | 12 | TRBV3-1/TRBV3-2 | ASSQGNRNSPLH
TRBD1 | TRBJ1-5 | 12 | TRBV5-1 | ASSVGQGHQPQH
- | TRBJ1-2 | 11 | TRBV10-1 | ASSESGDYGYT
- | TRBJ1-2 | 14 | TRBV21-1 | ASSNREDPSNYGYT
- | TRBJ2-3 | 13 | TRBV5-1 | ASSFRVDSTDTQY
TRBD1 | TRBJ1-5 | 12 | TRBV5-1 | ASSVGQGDQPQH
- | TRBJ2-3 | 14 | TRBV3-1/TRBV3-2 | ASSQVVSGEKDTQY
- | TRBJ1-6 | 16 | TRBV27 | ASTGGAGALAYNSPLH
- | TRBJ1-2 | 12 | TRBV5-1 | ASSSASGNYGYT
TRBD1 | TRBJ1-6 | 13 | TRBV9 | ASSVSGGYNSPLH
- | TRBJ1-2 | 11 | TRBV3-1/TRBV3-2 | ASSQDSQGPYT
- | TRBJ2-5 | 12 | TRBV7-2 | ASSLRFQKETQY
- | TRBJ2-1 | 12 | TRBV19 | ASSIEARDNEQF
- | TRBJ2-6 | 15 | TRBV19 | ASSTRRTSSGANVLT
- | TRBJ2-2 | 15 | TRBV11-2 | ASSPPHGGGVPGELF
- | TRBJ1-2 | 12 | TRBV10-3 | AISVYRDSYGYT
TRBD2 | TRBJ2-3 | 15 | TRBV3-1/TRBV3-2 | ASLISGLAGSTDTQY
- | TRBJ2-5 | 13 | TRBV5-1 | ASSATGHLQETQY
- | TRBJ1-3 | 12 | TRBV19 | ASRGGISGNTIY
- | TRBJ2-2 | 10 | TRBV12-3/TRBV12-4 | ASSLTSGELF
- | TRBJ1-4 | 20 | TRBV15 | ATSRDLFSIFEGIRRNEKLF
- | TRBJ2-5 | 11 | TRBV5-4 | ASSEQGRETQY
TRBD2 | TRBJ2-5 | 13 | TRBV9 | ASSVPAGRGETQY
TRBD1 | TRBJ1-6 | 14 | TRBV27 | ASSYSSGQGWSPLH
TRBD1 | TRBJ2-5 | 11 | TRBV6-5 | ASRQGVLETQY
TRBD1 | TRBJ1-3 | 13 | TRBV6-5 | ASNTGGGDGNTIY
TRBD1 | TRBJ2-2 | 13 | TRBV4-1 | ASSQPTGRTGELF
TRBD1 | TRBJ2-3 | 14 | TRBV7-2 | ASSPRQGGDTDTQY
- | TRBJ1-5 | 11 | TRBV20-1 | SASGGGLRLQH
TRBD1 | TRBJ1-1 | 13 | TRBV6-5 | ASSTGTAWGTEAF
TRBD1 | TRBJ1-2 | 12 | TRBV27 | ASSLTGGVYGYT
TRBD2 | TRBJ2-7 | 12 | TRBV9 | ASSEGTSMHEQY
- | TRBJ1-3 | 12 | TRBV5-1 | ASSGQTSGNTIY
- | TRBJ2-1 | 13 | TRBV19 | ASSIRQATYNEQF
- | TRBJ2-3 | 13 | TRBV19 | ASSMRVTVSDTQY